The source of this TCR beta chain is a study of blood T cell repertoires in COVID-19. The overall study: T cells, B-cell-depleted T cells, or PBMCs provided the cDNA or gDNA that served as material.

Repertoires were generated with immunoSEQ multiplex PCR, while TCRdb's copy carries only in-frame clones and drops some. The sample lists some 490,000 clones; 70% to 90% were seen once. The CDR3 is 17 residues long. Looked up from germline, CDR1 is MNHEY and CDR2 is SMNVEV (reference sequence). With V trimmed by 5 bases and J by 4 bases, 12 bases remained unmatched. This chain uses TRBV27 with TRBJ1-2; TRBD1 matches 11 bases. Sample: PBMCs or T cells enriched from blood (not recorded which). This receptor was identified in a woman between 55 and 75 years old who had recovered from COVID-19. CDR3 residues: CASSPHSGQGVVYGYTF. The CDR3 bases are TGTGCCAGCAGTCCCCACTCGGGACAGGGGGTTGTCTATGGCTACACCTTC.